Below, 26 T cell receptor beta chains from the same sample are listed, as sequenced in a study of Ad26.COV2.S vaccination and SARS-CoV-2 variants. Specified treatment: 15 to 20 received Ad26.COV2.S at low or high dose, single or two shots; roughly five received placebo; per-sample allocation not given. The samples were gathered on day 63 after the first injection of vaccine or placebo. Using immunoSEQ multiplex PCR, the repertoire was profiled, and TCRdb retains in-frame clones only, with some absent. Among around 340,000 clones listed, around 89% were seen once. The input for sequencing was peripheral blood, taken in a trial of Ad26.COV2.S vaccine versus placebo. The receptors here all came from a person between 18 and 65 years old who received the Ad26.COV2.S COVID-19 vaccine or a placebo.

The chain uses TRBV11-2 and TRBJ1-4, with 8 positions matching TRBD1. CDR1 and CDR2 (germline): SGHAT, FQNNGV. J was trimmed by 5 bases and V by 3 bases; bases with no gene match: 5. The CDR3 has 15 amino acids. Written as DNA, the CDR3 is TGTGCCAGCAGCTTTGCAGGGGGCGGAAATGAAAAACTGTTTTTT. Encoded protein: CASSFAGGGNEKLFF.

J is TRBJ1-3 and V is TRBV5-4; D is unresolved. V lost 0 bases and J lost 3, with 7 bases in between. The CDR3 totals 14 residues. CDR1 and CDR2 (germline): SGHNT, YYREEE (reference sequence). This chain's CDR3 is CASSLAASGNTIYF. The DNA of the CDR3 is TGTGCCAGCAGCTTGGCGGCAAGTGGAAACACCATATATTTT.

The V gene is TRBV7-2, the J gene TRBJ2-7; D unresolved. V dropped 5 bases and J dropped 6 bases, with 14 bases sitting between them. CDR1 is SGHTA, CDR2 FQGNSA, per germline. The CDR3 is 13 residues long. The DNA for the CDR3 is TGTGCCAGCAGCCCACTTGCAGGTCCCGAGCAGTACTTC. Its translation is CASSPLAGPEQYF.

V usage is TRBV3-1 (or the pseudogene TRBV3-2) and J usage is TRBJ2-5, with D tentatively TRBD2 (5 bases). This CDR3 has 17 residues. V lost 1 base, J lost 5 bases, and 20 bases lay in between. In germline, CDR1 is LGHDT, CDR2 YNNKEL (reference sequence). The CDR3 nucleotides read TGTGCCAGCAGCCAAGTAGGAGGCGGCGATGTTTTGGAGACCCAGTACTTC. Its protein product is CASSQVGGGDVLETQYF.

The chain has TRBV25-1 and TRBJ2-5; TRBD2 agrees at 11 bases. V dropped 3 bases and J dropped 1; count of bases not matched to a gene: 1. Looked up from germline, CDR1 is MGHDK and CDR2 is SYGVNS. This CDR3 spans 15 amino acids. The CDR3 DNA reads TGTGCCAGCAGTGAGACTAGCGGGGCCCAAGAGACCCAGTACTTC. Translated, it gives CASSETSGAQETQYF.

As concerns this clone: Other DNA sequences in the sample encode the same CDR3. V and J are TRBV5-1 and TRBJ2-7, with D perhaps TRBD2 (5 bases). The CDR3 has 14 residues. The germline gives CDR1 SGHRS, CDR2 YFSETQ. Between the trimmed V and J ends, which lost 3 bases and 1 base, there was a span of 11 bases. This CDR3 is CASSSSTGSYEQYF. CDR3 in DNA: TGCGCCAGCAGCTCCTCGACGGGATCCTACGAGCAGTACTTC.

The V and J genes are TRBV19 and TRBJ1-5, with 9 bases matching TRBD1. CDR1 and CDR2 from the germline V gene are LNHDA and SQIVND (reference sequence). The CDR3 length is 18 residues. Trimming cost V 5 bases and J 0 bases; bases outside gene matches: 11. The CDR3 sequence: CASSSGTGRKISNQPQHF. DNA for the CDR3: TGTGCCAGTAGTTCCGGGACAGGGCGCAAGATTAGCAATCAGCCCCAGCATTTT.

The V and J genes are TRBV6-2 or TRBV6-3 and TRBJ2-3; 10 bases fit TRBD2. From germline, CDR1 is MNHEY and CDR2 SVGEGT. The CDR3 length is 14 residues. Trimming cost V 4 bases and J 5 bases; bases outside gene matches: 3. Written as DNA, the CDR3 is TGTGCCAGCAGTTCGGGACTAGCGCGAGATACGCAGTATTTT. Amino acid sequence: CASSSGLARDTQYF.

The V and J genes are TRBV19 and TRBJ1-2, with D tentatively TRBD1 (5 bases). CDR3 length: 14 residues. Trimming left V 6 bases short and J 0 bases short, with 11 bases between. In germline, CDR1 is LNHDA, CDR2 SQIVND (reference sequence). The CDR3 protein is CASRTAGTNYGYTF. The CDR3 region has the DNA TGTGCCAGTAGGACAGCGGGGACTAACTATGGCTACACCTTC.

The chain joins TRBV9 to TRBJ1-1; D remains unclear. Germline values: CDR1 SGDLS, CDR2 YYNGEE. The CDR3 loop spans 14 amino acids. The germline V and J ends were trimmed by 0 bases and 5 bases, with 11 bases remaining between them. The CDR3: CASSVDGLLTEAFF. The DNA for the CDR3 is TGTGCCAGCAGCGTAGACGGCCTTCTAACTGAAGCTTTCTTT.

This CDR3 reads CASSSPGVETQYF. In nucleotides, the CDR3 is TGTGCCAGCAGTTCCCCGGGCGTTGAGACCCAGTACTTC. The chain carries TRBV7-2 and TRBJ2-5; D uncertain. Germline V lookup: CDR1 SGHTA, CDR2 FQGNSA. The ends were cut back, 6 bases at V and 5 bases at J, with 13 bases in the middle. The CDR3 has 13 amino acids.

The chain couples TRBV19 to TRBJ1-1; D is undetermined. Germline V gene sequence: CDR1 LNHDA, CDR2 SQIVND (reference sequence). Trimming took off 10 bases at V and 3 bases at J, with 24 bases between the two ends. This CDR3 has 16 residues. CDR3 region: CATIRRIIGGDTEAFF. In DNA form, the CDR3 reads TGTGCCACGATACGCCGCATAATCGGCGGCGACACTGAAGCTTTCTTT.

J is TRBJ2-7 and V is TRBV5-8, with D hard to call. V was trimmed by 0 bases and J by 2 bases, leaving 9 bases between them. The CDR3 length is 14 residues. Germline CDR1 reads SGHTS; CDR2 reads YDEGEE. The CDR3 reads CASSLELVAYEQYF. As DNA, the CDR3 is TGTGCCAGCAGCTTGGAACTCGTGGCCTACGAGCAGTACTTC.

The J gene is TRBJ1-2, the V gene TRBV3-1 (or the pseudogene TRBV3-2); TRBD1 is a possible D gene (6 bases). Trimming removed 4 bases from V and 6 bases from J, with 15 bases in between. Germline values: CDR1 LGHDT, CDR2 YNNKEL (reference sequence). CDR3 length: 14 residues. In DNA form, the CDR3 reads TGTGCCAGCAGCCCGTACAGGGATGGGAATGGCTACACCTTC. This codes for CASSPYRDGNGYTF.

This clone occurred a few times. This rearrangement joins TRBV27 to TRBJ2-3; 9 nucleotides line up with TRBD2. Germline CDR1 reads MNHEY; CDR2 reads SMNVEV (reference sequence). This CDR3 region has 14 residues. V was pared by 7 bases and J by 2 bases, with 4 bases of the junction left unmatched. CDR3 in amino acids: CASMAGGDTDTQYF. CDR3 nucleotide sequence: TGTGCCAGCATGGCGGGGGGGGACACAGATACGCAGTATTTT.

This clone was detected only once. The chain is built from TRBV5-1 and TRBJ2-7; 7 positions agree with TRBD1. Trimming at V came to 5 bases and at J to 3 bases, leaving 5 bases not matched to a gene. Germline CDR1 SGHRS, CDR2 YFSETQ. The CDR3 runs to 13 residues. CDR3 nucleotide sequence: TGCGCCAGCAGACTTTCAGGGGGCTACGAGCAGTACTTC. Amino acids: CASRLSGGYEQYF.

V and J are TRBV5-8 and TRBJ2-7; D is ambiguous. Germline V gives CDR1 SGHTS, CDR2 YDEGEE. Between the trimmed V and J ends, which lost 5 bases and 3 bases, there was a span of 6 bases. This CDR3 is 11 amino acids long. The chain's CDR3 is CASSTHYEQYF. CDR3 nucleotide sequence: TGTGCCAGCAGTACCCACTACGAGCAGTACTTC.

This rearrangement joins TRBV19 to TRBJ1-1; 11 nucleotides align to TRBD1. Germline V CDR1 and CDR2: LNHDA, SQIVND (reference sequence). The V and J ends lost 5 bases and 1 base, in that order; junction bases with no gene match: 6. The CDR3 covers 16 residues. The CDR3 bases are TGTGCCAGTAGTCTTCGGACAGGGGGCACGAACACTGAAGCTTTCTTT. This encodes CASSLRTGGTNTEAFF.

This clone was seen only once. This chain's CDR3 is CASSPLSGRSDTQYF. The CDR3 coding sequence is TGTGCCAGCAGTCCGCTGAGCGGGAGGTCAGATACGCAGTATTTT. The chain is built from TRBV28 and TRBJ2-3, with 9 bases matching TRBD2. V dropped 5 bases and J dropped 4; count of bases not matched to a gene: 7. The CDR3 contains 15 residues. The germline V gene encodes CDR1 MDHEN and CDR2 SYDVKM.

The table lists this clone with many counts. This sequence joins TRBV11-2 and TRBJ1-6; no firm D call. The germline V gene encodes CDR1 SGHAT and CDR2 FQNNGV. The CDR3 sequence is 13 residues long. Trimming stripped 1 base from V and 9 bases from J, with 7 bases between. The CDR3 sequence is CASSLADGSPLHF. CDR3 coding DNA: TGTGCCAGCAGCTTAGCCGACGGTTCACCCCTCCACTTT.

The chain couples TRBV4-1 to TRBJ2-3; D is unclear. V lost 4 bases, J lost 4 bases, and 9 bases lay in between. The CDR3 is made up of 13 amino acids. Germline V gene lookup returns CDR1 MGHRA and CDR2 YSYEKL. In DNA, the CDR3 is TGCGCCAGCAGCCTTGGCGGCCCAGATACGCAGTATTTT. Amino acids: CASSLGGPDTQYF.

The J gene is TRBJ1-1, the V gene TRBV18; TRBD1 matches at 8 bases. Germline CDR1 is KGHSH and CDR2 is LQKENI. This CDR3 region has 15 residues. The V gene end was trimmed by 3 bases and the J gene end by 3 bases; junction bases not matched to a gene: 6. The CDR3 region has the DNA TGTGCCAGCTCACCGCAGGGGGCCTTGGACACTGAAGCTTTCTTT. Translation: CASSPQGALDTEAFF.

This clone occurred a few times. The chain couples TRBV3-1 (or the pseudogene TRBV3-2) to TRBJ1-6, with D hard to call. V lost 4 bases and J lost 1, with 11 bases in between. Germline loops: CDR1 LGHDT, CDR2 YNNKEL (reference sequence). CDR3 size: 16 residues. In nucleotides, the CDR3 is TGTGCCAGCAGCCCAATCCCCGGGTCCTATAATTCACCCCTCCACTTT. Translating it yields CASSPIPGSYNSPLHF.

The V and J genes are TRBV11-2 and TRBJ2-3; D is undetermined. Deletions cut 1 base from V and 2 bases from J, with 13 bases between. There are 16 residues in the CDR3. The germline V gene encodes CDR1 SGHAT and CDR2 FQNNGV. The CDR3 sequence: CASSLVSIESTDTQYF. CDR3 nucleotide sequence: TGTGCCAGCAGCTTAGTTAGCATCGAGTCCACAGATACGCAGTATTTT.

The chain carries TRBV5-1 and TRBJ1-1; weak D call: TRBD1 (6 bases). The CDR3 runs to 15 residues. Between the trimmed V and J ends, which lost 2 bases and 1 base, there was a span of 12 bases. Germline V gene sequence: CDR1 SGHRS, CDR2 YFSETQ. CDR3 sequence: CASSFRPGANTEAFF. The DNA for the CDR3 is TGCGCCAGCAGCTTTAGGCCGGGGGCGAACACTGAAGCTTTCTTT.

This clone was counted a single time. The chain carries TRBV30 and TRBJ1-3; D gene ambiguous. Germline-derived CDR1 and CDR2 are GTSNPN and SVGIG (reference sequence). This CDR3 contains 11 residues. V lost 2 bases and J lost 5, with 4 bases in between. CDR3 in amino acids: CAWSPRNTIYF. Here the CDR3 DNA reads TGTGCCTGGAGTCCCCGAAACACCATATATTTT.